This T cell receptor beta chain derives from a study of neurological immune-mediated disorders (dated by TCRdb to between 2018 and 2020). Study-wide context: Peripheral blood TCR-beta repertoires from patients with HTLV-I-associated myelopathy (HAM/TSP), patients with multiple sclerosis, and healthy controls were compared in the study using UMI-based sequencing. The cohort included about 70 subjects: roughly 14 with HAM/TSP, approximately 35 with multiple sclerosis, and 20 healthy controls. The roughly 110 TCR-beta libraries covered PBMC samples along with longitudinal samples, technical triplicates, and paired sorted CD4+ and CD8+ T-cell subsets.

cDNA was synthesized by template-switch 5'RACE using a primer with a 10-nucleotide random unique molecular identifier that tagged each TCR transcript. Every sequencing run yielded over 170 million TCR-beta sequences covering 15-18 subjects. The RNeasy kit was used for extraction of total RNA. Using the KAPA Real-time Library Amplification kit, TCR-beta VDJ regions were amplified with primers for the TCR constant region and the 5'RACE anchor. Sample indexes and Illumina adaptors were added in a first PCR, after which library yield was increased in a second PCR. The roughly 650 bp TCR product was size-selected on a 2% E-gel SizeSelection system after Ampure bead purification. Before pooling, libraries had their quality checked on a Bioanalyzer, their concentration measured with Qubit, and their quantity determined with the Kapa Library Quantification kit. An Illumina HiSeq 2500 sequenced the libraries paired-end 2 x 150 bp. To increase sequence diversity, about 24-32% phiX was spiked into each library pool. On the authors' methods: The UMI-based MiGEC pipeline processed quality-filtered reads and removed over 85% of raw TCR sequences during error correction. IMGT germline references were used for alignment of VDJ genes, and clonotypes were defined by a unique CDR3 amino acid sequence together with V-J genes. Clonal expansion, Shannon diversity, and CDR3 relatedness (CalcPairwiseDistances, ClusterSamples) were evaluated with VDJtools, and phylogenetic trees were built with CLCbio workbench. Using coefficient-of-variation modelling across technical triplicates, the study counted a clone as expanded if it had at least 8 unique UMIs. The raw public data were reprocessed by TCRdb itself: fastp quality trimming at Q25, MiXCR clonotype calling, in-frame beta chains only. Rows are unified per CDR3 protein, each entry keeping the most common DNA and genes. The V and J calls, along with clone size, are taken from TCRdb and not from the paper's own processing. Counted in this sample were around 78,000 distinct CDR3 sequences; about 15% of them appeared once. Roughly 14% of the sample is held by the ten biggest clonotypes.

Blood bank volunteers in Maryland, USA served as the healthy controls. For unsorted PBMC libraries, 2 million PBMCs were used after storage in RNAlater at -80 degrees C until RNA extraction. Peripheral blood underwent Ficoll-Hypaque density gradient centrifugation to isolate PBMCs, which were then cryopreserved in liquid nitrogen. Overall study outcomes, separate from this receptor: Across subjects, expanded clones never shared an identical CDR3 amino acid sequence, which suggests that the TCR-beta repertoires in every group were private. The highest TCR clonal expansion was observed in HAM/TSP patients, whereas the lowest was observed in MS patients, even when compared with healthy controls.

CDR1 SGHVS and CDR2 FQNEAQ are derived from the germline V gene. The cysteine opens and the phenylalanine closes a CDR3 of 15 amino acids. The sequence is cut down to CDR3 DNA, 45 bases in frame from base 1. The junction shows trimming of 3 bases on V and 6 bases on J, and the gene matches do not reach 9 bases of it. This clonotype was counted many times. It lacks a known antigen. Within one base of it there is no much larger clone, and no base qualities were kept. Specimen: PBMCs. The TCR sequence derives from a woman aged 40 to 50 in good health. Here the chain combines TRBV7-8 and TRBJ1-1; TRBD1 matches 8 bases in the middle. The CDR3 protein sequence reads: CASSLGEDRDSEAFF. The DNA sequence follows: TGTGCCAGCAGCTTGGGGGAGGACAGGGACTCTGAAGCTTTCTTT.